The 7 T cell receptor beta chains presented below share a single source sample, sequenced in a study of lymphopenia after photon versus proton radiotherapy. This table comes from immunoSEQ multiplex PCR, and its TCRdb copy is limited to in-frame clones, with some not included. Found here are 150,000 to 200,000 clones, about 85% of them singletons; the top ten hold approximately 4.7%. This specimen consisted of peripheral blood, obtained from a patient treated with photon-based radiotherapy. Receptors originate from a man between 45 and 60 years old with gastric cancer.

This clone was counted once. The V and J genes are TRBV19 and TRBJ1-1, with TRBD1 identical over 10 bases. The germline V gene encodes CDR1 LNHDA and CDR2 SQIVND (reference sequence). This CDR3 spans 15 amino acids. J was trimmed by 5 bases and V by 3 bases; bases with no gene match: 6. Here the CDR3 reads CASSIDRGRGTEAFF. CDR3 DNA sequence: TGTGCCAGTAGTATTGACAGGGGGCGAGGTACTGAAGCTTTCTTT.

The rearrangement links TRBV19 to TRBJ2-7; maybe TRBD1 (5 bases). Germline CDR1 LNHDA, CDR2 SQIVND (reference sequence). V was cut by 8 bases and J by 7 bases, with 15 bases left in between. CDR3 length: 12 residues. The CDR3 DNA reads TGTGCCAGTTCCGAAGCAGGGAATGAGCAGTACTTC. Protein product: CASSEAGNEQYF.

V usage is TRBV10-2 and J usage is TRBJ1-1; no firm D call. CDR3 size: 14 residues. The V gene's germline CDR1 is WSHSY and CDR2 SAAADI. Trimming removed 5 bases from V and 0 bases from J, with 10 bases in between. CDR3 in DNA: TGCGCCAGCAGTTCCTTGGGGATGAACACTGAAGCTTTCTTT. It yields the protein CASSSLGMNTEAFF.

This clone was counted once. The rearrangement joins TRBV19 to TRBJ1-5; D unresolved. Per the germline V gene, CDR1 is LNHDA and CDR2 is SQIVND (reference sequence). There are 14 residues in the CDR3. Trimming removed 4 bases at V and 1 base at J, with 8 bases between. The CDR3 protein is CASSKYLSNQPQHF. In DNA, the CDR3 is TGTGCCAGTAGTAAATATCTAAGCAATCAGCCCCAGCATTTT.

The rearrangement joins TRBV29-1 to TRBJ2-7, with D perhaps assigned TRBD1 or TRBD2 (5 bases each). Germline values: CDR1 SQVTM, CDR2 ANQGSEA. This CDR3 region has 13 residues. The V end lost 6 bases, the J end lost 1 base, and 13 bases lay between the germline ends. The CDR3 DNA follows: TGCAGCGTGGGGGTGGGACGGTCCTACGAGCAGTACTTC. Translating gives CSVGVGRSYEQYF.

As for this clone: This sample includes further DNA sequences coding for the same CDR3. V gene TRBV6-5 combines with J gene TRBJ1-3; 8 bases line up with TRBD1. The trim removed 5 bases at V and 4 bases at J, leaving 4 bases unmatched. CDR1 MNHEY and CDR2 SVGAGI come from the germline V gene. This CDR3 is 14 amino acids long. CDR3 loop: CASSRGQGGNTIYF. The CDR3 DNA reads TGTGCCAGCAGTCGAGGACAGGGAGGAAACACCATATATTTT.

This clone was seen more than once but under ten times. This sequence joins TRBV27 and TRBJ2-7; TRBD1 matches at 7 bases. This CDR3 is 14 amino acids long. J lost 3 bases, V lost 2 bases, and 4 bases had no gene match. Germline-derived CDR1 and CDR2 are MNHEY and SMNVEV (reference sequence). In DNA, the CDR3 is TGTGCCAGCAGTTTAAGGGGGCCGCTCTACGAGCAGTACTTC. It specifies CASSLRGPLYEQYF.